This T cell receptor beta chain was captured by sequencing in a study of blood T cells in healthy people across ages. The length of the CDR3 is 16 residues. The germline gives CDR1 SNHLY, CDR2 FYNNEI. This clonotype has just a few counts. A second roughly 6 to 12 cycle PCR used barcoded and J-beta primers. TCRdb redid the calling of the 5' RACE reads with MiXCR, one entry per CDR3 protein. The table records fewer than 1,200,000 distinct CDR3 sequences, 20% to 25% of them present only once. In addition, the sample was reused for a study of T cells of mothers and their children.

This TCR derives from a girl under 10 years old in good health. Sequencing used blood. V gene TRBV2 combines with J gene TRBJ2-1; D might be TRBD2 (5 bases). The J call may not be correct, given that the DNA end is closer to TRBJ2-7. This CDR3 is CASSKEVTGSSYEQYF. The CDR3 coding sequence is TGTGCCAGCAGTAAAGAGGTAACGGGGAGCTCCTACGAGCAGTACTTC.